The rows below give T cell receptor beta chains drawn from one sample of a study of T-cell memory formation after mild COVID-19. TCRdb analysed the 5' RACE reads with MiXCR anew, one entry per CDR3 protein. This table has approximately 300,000 distinct CDR3 sequences, around 15% appearing once. Sequenced sample: PBMCs or a T cell subset sorted from them (not recorded which). These receptors came from a young man who had mild COVID-19 (a few samples of this study predate the infection). Cell type and time point are not known. CDR3s include the opening cysteine and the closing phenylalanine or tryptophan. Fields, in order: J gene, clone size, V gene, D gene, CDR3 protein, CDR3 DNA. The D gene is left open where the match is weak. Size tells how often a clone was seen (once, few, many) or the class of an expanded clone, and some rows leave it out.

J: TRBJ1-5; size: many; V: TRBV20-1; D: .; CDR3: CSAGEGGSDQPQHF; DNA: TGCAGTGCTGGAGAAGGGGGTAGCGATCAGCCCCAGCATTTT
J: TRBJ2-6; size: .; V: TRBV6-2/TRBV6-3; D: .; CDR3: CASTTNKPGRPGANVLTF; DNA: TGTGCCAGCACCACCAACAAACCCGGACGGCCCGGGGCCAACGTCCTGACTTTC
J: TRBJ1-5; size: once; V: TRBV6-2/TRBV6-3; D: .; CDR3: CASRAPQIPQHF; DNA: TGTGCCAGCAGAGCTCCTCAGATCCCCCAGCATTTT
J: TRBJ2-1; size: .; V: TRBV14; D: .; CDR3: CASSQVPASGQFF; DNA: TGTGCCAGCAGCCAGGTGCCGGCCTCCGGGCAGTTCTTC
J: TRBJ2-5; size: many; V: TRBV7-6; D: TRBD1; CDR3: CASSLAGTVGGTQYF; DNA: TGTGCCAGCAGCTTAGCGGGGACAGTTGGGGGGACCCAGTACTTC
J: TRBJ2-3; size: .; V: TRBV18; D: .; CDR3: CASSWGRLTDTQYF; DNA: TGTGCCAGCTCATGGGGCAGGCTCACAGATACGCAGTATTTT
J: TRBJ1-5; size: few; V: TRBV4-1; D: .; CDR3: CASSPPTTGQPQHF; DNA: TGCGCCAGCAGCCCTCCCACGACGGGTCAGCCCCAGCATTTT
J: TRBJ1-1; size: many; V: TRBV5-1; D: .; CDR3: CASSLAGLGLGTEAFF; DNA: TGCGCCAGCAGCTTGGCCGGTTTGGGGCTCGGGACTGAAGCTTTCTTT
J: TRBJ2-1; size: many; V: TRBV4-3; D: .; CDR3: CASSQDPLYNEQFF; DNA: TGCGCCAGCAGCCAAGATCCCCTGTACAATGAGCAGTTCTTC
J: TRBJ1-6; size: .; V: TRBV2; D: .; CDR3: CASNAEGVDSPLHF; DNA: TGTGCCAGCAACGCGGAAGGGGTCGATTCACCCCTCCACTTT
J: TRBJ2-7; size: .; V: TRBV4-3; D: .; CDR3: CASSQYWGTETYEQYF; DNA: TGCGCCAGCAGCCAATATTGGGGGACGGAAACCTACGAGCAGTACTTC
J: TRBJ1-1; size: few; V: TRBV11-1; D: .; CDR3: CASSWRGERVEAFF; DNA: TGTGCCAGCAGCTGGAGGGGCGAACGGGTTGAAGCTTTCTTT
J: TRBJ2-7; size: few; V: TRBV3-1; D: .; CDR3: CASSGRLSFYEQYF; DNA: TGTGCCAGCAGCGGGCGGCTGTCATTTTACGAGCAGTACTTC
J: TRBJ2-6; size: many; V: TRBV10-3; D: .; CDR3: CAIEQVGANVLTF; DNA: TGTGCCATCGAGCAGGTTGGGGCCAACGTCCTGACTTTC
J: TRBJ2-7; size: many; V: TRBV12-3/TRBV12-4; D: TRBD2; CDR3: CASSPFTGTSGAYEQYF; DNA: TGTGCCAGCAGTCCATTCACCGGGACTAGCGGGGCCTACGAGCAGTACTTC
J: TRBJ2-5; size: few; V: TRBV30; D: .; CDR3: CAWIGPRETQYF; DNA: TGTGCCTGGATCGGCCCACGGGAGACCCAGTACTTC
J: TRBJ2-3; size: many; V: TRBV5-1; D: .; CDR3: CASSLVGPDTQYF; DNA: TGCGCCAGCAGCTTGGTTGGCCCAGATACGCAGTATTTT
J: TRBJ1-5; size: .; V: TRBV5-5; D: .; CDR3: CASSPSGGQPQHF; DNA: TGTGCCAGCAGCCCCTCGGGGGGTCAGCCCCAGCATTTT
J: TRBJ2-5; size: .; V: TRBV12-3/TRBV12-4; D: .; CDR3: CASSQSETQYF; DNA: TGTGCCAGCAGCCAGTCAGAGACCCAGTACTTC
J: TRBJ1-2; size: .; V: TRBV4-3; D: TRBD1; CDR3: CASSQVDREGGYTF; DNA: TGCGCCAGCAGCCAAGTAGACAGGGAGGGCGGCTACACCTTC
J: TRBJ2-3; size: few; V: TRBV20-1; D: .; CDR3: CSARVVGRSTDTQYF; DNA: TGCAGTGCTAGAGTCGTTGGCAGAAGCACAGATACGCAGTATTTT
J: TRBJ2-7; size: many; V: TRBV5-1; D: TRBD1; CDR3: CASSHPGQGYEQYF; DNA: TGCGCCAGCAGCCATCCGGGACAGGGCTACGAGCAGTACTTC
J: TRBJ2-1; size: many; V: TRBV5-1; D: .; CDR3: CASRLEGGAGYNEQFF; DNA: TGCGCCAGCAGGTTGGAAGGGGGGGCTGGTTACAATGAGCAGTTCTTC
J: TRBJ1-2; size: few; V: TRBV9; D: .; CDR3: CASSVGTVYNYGYTF; DNA: TGTGCCAGCAGCGTAGGGACAGTTTATAACTATGGCTACACCTTC
J: TRBJ2-7; size: .; V: TRBV10-3; D: .; CDR3: CAISVDSHEQYF; DNA: TGTGCCATCAGCGTGGACAGCCACGAGCAGTACTTC
J: TRBJ2-5; size: few; V: TRBV24-1; D: .; CDR3: CATSASRAGETQYF; DNA: TGTGCCACCAGTGCCTCCAGGGCTGGAGAGACCCAGTACTTC
J: TRBJ2-3; size: .; V: TRBV4-3; D: .; CDR3: CASSQDRFDTQYF; DNA: TGCGCCAGCAGCCAAGACCGGTTCGATACGCAGTATTTT
J: TRBJ2-3; size: many; V: TRBV12-3/TRBV12-4; D: .; CDR3: CASSFWGGADTQYF; DNA: TGTGCCAGCAGTTTTTGGGGTGGCGCAGATACGCAGTATTTT
J: TRBJ2-2; size: .; V: TRBV4-3; D: .; CDR3: CASSQDRRTGELFF; DNA: TGCGCCAGCAGCCAAGATCGGAGGACCGGGGAGCTGTTTTTT
J: TRBJ2-5; size: few; V: TRBV24-1; D: TRBD2; CDR3: CATRAGDQETQYF; DNA: TGTGCCACCAGGGCGGGAGACCAAGAGACCCAGTACTTC
J: TRBJ2-7; size: few; V: TRBV4-1; D: .; CDR3: CASSQAGPGSSYEQYF; DNA: TGCGCCAGCAGCCAAGCCGGGCCAGGGAGCTCCTACGAGCAGTACTTC
J: TRBJ2-7; size: few; V: TRBV18; D: TRBD2; CDR3: CASSPGFGLAVYEQYF; DNA: TGTGCCAGCTCACCGGGATTCGGACTAGCGGTTTACGAGCAGTACTTC
J: TRBJ2-1; size: few; V: TRBV24-1; D: TRBD2; CDR3: CATSDGLAEYNEQFF; DNA: TGTGCCACCAGTGATGGCCTAGCGGAGTACAATGAGCAGTTCTTC
J: TRBJ2-7; size: .; V: TRBV4-3; D: .; CDR3: CASSQDRTEGYEQYF; DNA: TGCGCCAGCAGCCAAGATAGAACGGAAGGCTACGAGCAGTACTTC
J: TRBJ1-6; size: .; V: TRBV4-2; D: .; CDR3: CASSQEPLDGINSPLHF; DNA: TGTGCCAGCAGCCAAGAACCCTTGGACGGGATTAATTCACCCCTCCACTTT
J: TRBJ1-3; size: few; V: TRBV9; D: .; CDR3: CASSVDQQSGNTIYF; DNA: TGTGCCAGCAGCGTAGATCAACAGTCTGGAAACACCATATATTTT
J: TRBJ2-5; size: .; V: TRBV6-5; D: TRBD2; CDR3: CASSYPGTSGETQYF; DNA: TGTGCCAGCAGTTACCCTGGGACTAGCGGAGAGACCCAGTACTTC
J: TRBJ1-1; size: few; V: TRBV7-2; D: .; CDR3: CASLKVGNTEAFF; DNA: TGTGCCAGTCTAAAGGTGGGGAACACTGAAGCTTTCTTT
J: TRBJ1-2; size: many; V: TRBV3-1; D: .; CDR3: CASSQGGVAGGYTF; DNA: TGTGCCAGCAGCCAAGGAGGGGTAGCCGGTGGCTACACCTTC
J: TRBJ2-3; size: many; V: TRBV12-3/TRBV12-4; D: TRBD1; CDR3: CASSPRQGSTDTQYF; DNA: TGTGCCAGCAGCCCGAGACAGGGTAGTACAGATACGCAGTATTTT
J: TRBJ2-5; size: .; V: TRBV5-1; D: .; CDR3: CASSLESYAGETQYF; DNA: TGCGCCAGCAGCTTGGAGTCGTATGCGGGAGAGACCCAGTACTTC